Sequencing of this T cell receptor beta chain was carried out in a study of blood T cell repertoires in COVID-19. Study overall: T cells, B-cell-depleted T cells, or PBMCs supplied cDNA or gDNA.

Original processing methods: Amplifying reference gene primers gave estimates of nucleated cell counts. Generated by immunoSEQ multiplex PCR, the TCRdb table keeps only in-frame clones and is missing some. V, J and clone size were drawn from that table, and D and trimming were deduced from the DNA. Found here are about 75,000 clones, approximately 88% of them singletons; the top ten hold about 6.4%. Sample: peripheral blood. The origin of this receptor is a woman aged 70 to 79 with acute or convalescent COVID-19.

The CDR3 spells CATLISGVVNEQFF. CDR3 DNA: TGTGCCACCCTCATTTCCGGGGTGGTAAATGAGCAGTTCTTC. The chain joins TRBV6-5 to TRBJ2-1; TRBD2 is a possible D gene (5 bases). CDR3 length: 14 residues. CDR1 MNHEY and CDR2 SVGAGI come from the germline V gene. Trimming shortened V by 10 bases and J by 7 bases, and 20 bases separated the two germline ends.